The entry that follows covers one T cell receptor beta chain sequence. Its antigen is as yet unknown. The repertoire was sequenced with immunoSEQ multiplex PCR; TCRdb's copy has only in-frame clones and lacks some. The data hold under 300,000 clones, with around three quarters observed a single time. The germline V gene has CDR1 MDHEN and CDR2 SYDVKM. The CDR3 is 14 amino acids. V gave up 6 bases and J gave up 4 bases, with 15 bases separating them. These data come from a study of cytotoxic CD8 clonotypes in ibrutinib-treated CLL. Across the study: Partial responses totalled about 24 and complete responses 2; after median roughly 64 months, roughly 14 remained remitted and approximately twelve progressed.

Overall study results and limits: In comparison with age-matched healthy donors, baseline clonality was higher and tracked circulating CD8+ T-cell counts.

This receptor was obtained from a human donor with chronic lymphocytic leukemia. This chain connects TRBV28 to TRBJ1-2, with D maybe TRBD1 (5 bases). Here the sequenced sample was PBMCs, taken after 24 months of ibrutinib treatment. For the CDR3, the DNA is TGTGCCAGCAGGTCCGGGACGGCCCTCTATGGCTACACCTTC. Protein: CASRSGTALYGYTF.